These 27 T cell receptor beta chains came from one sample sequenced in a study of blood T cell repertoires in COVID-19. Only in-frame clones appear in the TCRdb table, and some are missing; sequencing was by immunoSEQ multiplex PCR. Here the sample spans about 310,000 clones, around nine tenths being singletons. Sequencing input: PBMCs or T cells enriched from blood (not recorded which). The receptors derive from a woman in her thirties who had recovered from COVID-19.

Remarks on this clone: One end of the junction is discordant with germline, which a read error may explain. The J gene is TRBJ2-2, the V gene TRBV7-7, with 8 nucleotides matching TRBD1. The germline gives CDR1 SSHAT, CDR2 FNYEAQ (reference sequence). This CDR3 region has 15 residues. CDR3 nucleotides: TGTGCTAGCAGCCCTCGGACAGGGAGTGCCGGGGAGCTGTTTTTT. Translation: CASSPRTGSAGELFF.

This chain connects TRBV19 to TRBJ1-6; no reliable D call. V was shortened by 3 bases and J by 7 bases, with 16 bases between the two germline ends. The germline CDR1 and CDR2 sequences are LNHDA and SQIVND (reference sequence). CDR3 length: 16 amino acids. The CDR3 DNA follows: TGTGCCAGTAGTATGGGAGCAAACCTCGGGAATTCACCCCTCCACTTT. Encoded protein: CASSMGANLGNSPLHF.

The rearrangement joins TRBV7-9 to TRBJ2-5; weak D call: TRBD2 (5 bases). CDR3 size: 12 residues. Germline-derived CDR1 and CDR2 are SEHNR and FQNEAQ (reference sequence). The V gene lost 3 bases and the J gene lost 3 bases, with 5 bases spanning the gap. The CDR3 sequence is CASSLGEETQYF. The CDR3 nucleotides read TGTGCCAGCAGCTTGGGAGAAGAGACCCAGTACTTC.

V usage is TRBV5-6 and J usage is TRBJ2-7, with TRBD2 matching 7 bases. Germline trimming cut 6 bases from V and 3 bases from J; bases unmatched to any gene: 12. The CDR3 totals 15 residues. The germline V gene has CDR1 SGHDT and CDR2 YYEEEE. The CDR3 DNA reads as TGTGCCAGCAACTATATAGCGGGCCACTTCTACGAGCAGTACTTC. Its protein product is CASNYIAGHFYEQYF.

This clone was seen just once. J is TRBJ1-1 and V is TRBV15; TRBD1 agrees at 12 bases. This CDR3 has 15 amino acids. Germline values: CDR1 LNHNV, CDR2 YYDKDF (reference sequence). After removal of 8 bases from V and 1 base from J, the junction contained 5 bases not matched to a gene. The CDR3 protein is CATGDRGRGNTEAFF. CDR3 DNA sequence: TGTGCCACCGGGGACAGGGGGCGAGGGAACACTGAAGCTTTCTTT.

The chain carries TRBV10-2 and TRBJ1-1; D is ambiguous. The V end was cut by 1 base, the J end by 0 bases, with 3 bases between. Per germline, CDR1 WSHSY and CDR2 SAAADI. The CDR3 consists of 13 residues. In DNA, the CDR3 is TGCGCCAGCAGTGAGTTAATGAACACTGAAGCTTTCTTT. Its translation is CASSELMNTEAFF.

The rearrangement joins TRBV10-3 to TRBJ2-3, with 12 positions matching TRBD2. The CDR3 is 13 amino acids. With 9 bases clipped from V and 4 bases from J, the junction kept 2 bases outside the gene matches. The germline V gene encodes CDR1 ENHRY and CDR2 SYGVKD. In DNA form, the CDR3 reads TGTGCCATTGGACTAGCGGGACCAGATACGCAGTATTTT. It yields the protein CAIGLAGPDTQYF.

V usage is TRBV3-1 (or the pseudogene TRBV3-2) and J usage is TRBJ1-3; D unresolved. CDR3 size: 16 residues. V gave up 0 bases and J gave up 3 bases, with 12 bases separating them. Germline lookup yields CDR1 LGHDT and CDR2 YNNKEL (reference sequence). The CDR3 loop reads CASSQDLRFSGNTIYF. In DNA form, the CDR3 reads TGTGCCAGCAGCCAAGATCTCCGGTTTAGTGGAAACACCATATATTTT.

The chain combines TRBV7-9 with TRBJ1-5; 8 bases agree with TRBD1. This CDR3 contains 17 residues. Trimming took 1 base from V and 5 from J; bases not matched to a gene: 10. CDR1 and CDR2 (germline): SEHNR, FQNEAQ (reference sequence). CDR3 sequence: CASSLDSWGQEYQPQHF. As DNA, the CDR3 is TGTGCCAGCAGCTTAGATTCTTGGGGACAGGAGTATCAGCCCCAGCATTTT.

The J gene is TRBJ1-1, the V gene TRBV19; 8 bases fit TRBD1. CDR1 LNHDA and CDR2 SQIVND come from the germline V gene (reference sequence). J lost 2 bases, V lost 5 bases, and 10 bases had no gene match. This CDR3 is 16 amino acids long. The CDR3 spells CASSSGLTGANTEAFF. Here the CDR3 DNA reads TGTGCCAGTAGTTCCGGCCTGACAGGGGCTAACACTGAAGCTTTCTTT.

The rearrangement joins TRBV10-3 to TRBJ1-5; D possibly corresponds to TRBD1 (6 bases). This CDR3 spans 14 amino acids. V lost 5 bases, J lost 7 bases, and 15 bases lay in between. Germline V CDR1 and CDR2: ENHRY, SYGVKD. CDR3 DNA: TGTGCCATCAGTTCAGGGGATTCAAGGCAGCCCCAGCATTTT. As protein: CAISSGDSRQPQHF.

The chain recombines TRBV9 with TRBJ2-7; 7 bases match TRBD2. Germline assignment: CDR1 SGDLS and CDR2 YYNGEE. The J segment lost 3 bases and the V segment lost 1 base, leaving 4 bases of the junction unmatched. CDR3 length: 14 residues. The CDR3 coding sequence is TGTGCCAGCAGCGTAACTAGCGAGAACTACGAGCAGTACTTC. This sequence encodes CASSVTSENYEQYF.

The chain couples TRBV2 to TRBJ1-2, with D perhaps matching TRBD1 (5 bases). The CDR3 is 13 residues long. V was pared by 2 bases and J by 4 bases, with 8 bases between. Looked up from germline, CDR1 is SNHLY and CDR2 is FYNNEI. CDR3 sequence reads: CASSEQGLYGYTF. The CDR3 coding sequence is TGTGCCAGCAGTGAACAGGGTCTCTATGGCTACACCTTC.

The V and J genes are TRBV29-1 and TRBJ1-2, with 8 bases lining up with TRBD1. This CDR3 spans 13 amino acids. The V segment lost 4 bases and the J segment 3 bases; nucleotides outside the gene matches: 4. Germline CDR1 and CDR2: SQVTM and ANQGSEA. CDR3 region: CSVGETGDYGYTF. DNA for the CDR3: TGCAGCGTTGGCGAGACAGGGGACTATGGCTACACCTTC.

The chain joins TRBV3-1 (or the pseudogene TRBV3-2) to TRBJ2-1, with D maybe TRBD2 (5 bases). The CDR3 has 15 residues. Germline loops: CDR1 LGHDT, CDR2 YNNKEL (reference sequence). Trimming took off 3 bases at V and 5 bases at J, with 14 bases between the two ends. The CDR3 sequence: CASSHSRRVDNEQFF. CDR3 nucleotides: TGTGCCAGCAGCCATAGCCGGCGGGTGGACAATGAGCAGTTCTTC.

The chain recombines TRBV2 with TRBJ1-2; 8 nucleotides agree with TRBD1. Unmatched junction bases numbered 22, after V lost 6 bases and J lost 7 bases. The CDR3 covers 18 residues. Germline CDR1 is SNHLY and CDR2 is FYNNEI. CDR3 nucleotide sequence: TGTGCCAGCAGGAACAGGGGGAGTCGGACTTTGGATCTTGGTGGCTACACCTTC. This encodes CASRNRGSRTLDLGGYTF. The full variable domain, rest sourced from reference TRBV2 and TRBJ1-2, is EPEVTQTPSHQVTQMGQEVILRCVPISNHLYFYWYRQILGQKVEFLVSFYNNEISEKSEIFDDQFSVERPDGSNFTLKIRSTKLEDSAMYFCASRNRGSRTLDLGGYTFGSGTRLTVV.

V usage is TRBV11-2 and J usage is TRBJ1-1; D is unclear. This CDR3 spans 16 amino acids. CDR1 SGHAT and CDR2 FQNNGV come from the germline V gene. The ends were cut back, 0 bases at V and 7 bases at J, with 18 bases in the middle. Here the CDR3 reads CASSLDPGLEGSEAFF. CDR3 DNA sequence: TGTGCCAGCAGCTTAGATCCGGGCCTTGAAGGGAGTGAAGCTTTCTTT. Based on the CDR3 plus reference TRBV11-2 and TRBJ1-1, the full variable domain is EAGVAQSPRYKIIEKRQSVAFWCNPISGHATLYWYQQILGQGPKLLIQFQNNGVVDDSQLPKDRFSAERLKGVDSTLKIQPAKLEDSAVYLCASSLDPGLEGSEAFFGQGTRLTVV.

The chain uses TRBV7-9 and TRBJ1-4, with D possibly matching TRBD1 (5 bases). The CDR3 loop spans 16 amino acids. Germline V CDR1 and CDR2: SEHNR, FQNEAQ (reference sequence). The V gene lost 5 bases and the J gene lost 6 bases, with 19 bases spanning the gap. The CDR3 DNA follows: TGTGCCAGCAGCCCCAACGCGGCCGGGGGTGATGAAAAACTGTTTTTT. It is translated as CASSPNAAGGDEKLFF.

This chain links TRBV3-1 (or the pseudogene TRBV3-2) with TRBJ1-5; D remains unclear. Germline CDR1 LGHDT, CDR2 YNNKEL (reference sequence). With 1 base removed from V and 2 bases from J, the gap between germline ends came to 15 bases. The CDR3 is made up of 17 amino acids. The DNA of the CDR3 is TGTGCCAGCAGCCAAGCCTCATGGCAGGTATGCAATCAGCCCCAGCATTTT. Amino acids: CASSQASWQVCNQPQHF.

The CDR3 DNA is TGTGCCAGCAGCGAAAGAGGCGAGACCCAGTACTTC. Protein sequence: CASSERGETQYF. The V gene is TRBV9, the J gene TRBJ2-5; D remains unclear. From germline, CDR1 is SGDLS and CDR2 YYNGEE. This CDR3 comprises 12 residues. The V end lost 3 bases, the J end lost 5 bases, and 8 bases lay between the germline ends.

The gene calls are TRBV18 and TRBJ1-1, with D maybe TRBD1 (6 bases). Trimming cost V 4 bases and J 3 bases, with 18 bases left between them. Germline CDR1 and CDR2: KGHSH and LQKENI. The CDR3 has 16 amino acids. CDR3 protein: CASSRPGHTAYTEAFF. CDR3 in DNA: TGTGCCAGCTCACGCCCGGGACACACCGCGTACACTGAAGCTTTCTTT.

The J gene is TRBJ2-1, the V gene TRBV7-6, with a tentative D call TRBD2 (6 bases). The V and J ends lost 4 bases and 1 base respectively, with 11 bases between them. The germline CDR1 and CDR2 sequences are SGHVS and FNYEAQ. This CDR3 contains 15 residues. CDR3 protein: CASSYRDLSYNEQFF. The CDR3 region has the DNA TGTGCCAGCAGCTACCGGGACTTATCCTACAATGAGCAGTTCTTC. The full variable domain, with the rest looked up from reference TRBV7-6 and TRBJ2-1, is GAGVSQSPRYKVTKRGQDVALRCDPISGHVSLYWYRQALGQGPEFLTYFNYEAQQDKSGLPNDRFSAERPEGSISTLTIQRTEQRDSAMYRCASSYRDLSYNEQFFGPGTRLTVL.

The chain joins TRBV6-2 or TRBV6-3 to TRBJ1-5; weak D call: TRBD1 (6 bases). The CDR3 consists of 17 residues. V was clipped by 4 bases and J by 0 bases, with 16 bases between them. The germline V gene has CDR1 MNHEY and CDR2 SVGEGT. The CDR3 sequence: CASSSLTGSYSNQPQHF. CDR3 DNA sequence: TGTGCCAGCAGTTCCTTGACAGGATCTTATAGCAATCAGCCCCAGCATTTT.

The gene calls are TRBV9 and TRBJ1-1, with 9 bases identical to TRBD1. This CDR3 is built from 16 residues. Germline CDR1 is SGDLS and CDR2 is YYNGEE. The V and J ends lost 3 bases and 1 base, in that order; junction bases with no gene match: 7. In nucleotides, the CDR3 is TGTGCCAGCAGCGAAACAGGGGGCGGACCGAACACTGAAGCTTTCTTT. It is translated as CASSETGGGPNTEAFF.

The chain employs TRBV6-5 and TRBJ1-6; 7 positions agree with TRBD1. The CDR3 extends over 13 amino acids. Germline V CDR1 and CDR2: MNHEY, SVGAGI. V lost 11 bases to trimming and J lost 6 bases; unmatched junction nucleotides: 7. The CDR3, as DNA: TGTGCCGTGGAGGGACAGACTAATTCACCCCTCCACTTT. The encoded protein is CAVEGQTNSPLHF.

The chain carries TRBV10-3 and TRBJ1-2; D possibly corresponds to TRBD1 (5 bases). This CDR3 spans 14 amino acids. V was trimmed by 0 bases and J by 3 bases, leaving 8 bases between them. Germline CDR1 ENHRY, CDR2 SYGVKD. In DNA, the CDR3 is TGTGCCATCAGTGAGTCAGGACAAGACTATGGCTACACCTTC. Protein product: CAISESGQDYGYTF.

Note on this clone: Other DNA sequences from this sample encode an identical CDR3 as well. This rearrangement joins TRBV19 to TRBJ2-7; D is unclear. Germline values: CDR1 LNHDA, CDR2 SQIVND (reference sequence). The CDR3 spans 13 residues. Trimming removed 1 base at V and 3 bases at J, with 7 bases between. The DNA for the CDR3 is TGTGCCAGTAGTATAGGGTCGGGCTACGAGCAGTACTTC. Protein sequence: CASSIGSGYEQYF.